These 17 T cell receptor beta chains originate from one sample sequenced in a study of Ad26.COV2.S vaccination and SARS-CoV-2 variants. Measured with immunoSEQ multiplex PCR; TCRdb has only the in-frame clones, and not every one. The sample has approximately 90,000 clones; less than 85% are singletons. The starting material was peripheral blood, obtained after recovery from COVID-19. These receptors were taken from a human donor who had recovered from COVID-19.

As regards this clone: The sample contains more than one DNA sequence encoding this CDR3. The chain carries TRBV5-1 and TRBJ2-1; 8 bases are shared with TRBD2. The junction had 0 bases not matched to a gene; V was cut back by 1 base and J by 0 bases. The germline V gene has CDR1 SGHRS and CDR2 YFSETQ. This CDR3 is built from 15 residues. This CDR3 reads CASSLTSGSYNEQFF. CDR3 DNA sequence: TGCGCCAGCAGCTTGACTAGCGGCTCCTACAATGAGCAGTTCTTC.

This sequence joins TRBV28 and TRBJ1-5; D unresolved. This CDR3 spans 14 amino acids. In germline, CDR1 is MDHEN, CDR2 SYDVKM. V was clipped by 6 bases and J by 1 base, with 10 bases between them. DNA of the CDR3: TGTGCCAGCAGCTCGGGGTGGAGCAATCAGCCCCAGCATTTT. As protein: CASSSGWSNQPQHF.

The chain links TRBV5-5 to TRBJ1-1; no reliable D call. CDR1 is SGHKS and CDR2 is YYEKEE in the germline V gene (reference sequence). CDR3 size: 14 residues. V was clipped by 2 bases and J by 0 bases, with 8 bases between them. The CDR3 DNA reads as TGTGCCAGCAGCTTAATAGCAATGAACACTGAAGCTTTCTTT. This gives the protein CASSLIAMNTEAFF.

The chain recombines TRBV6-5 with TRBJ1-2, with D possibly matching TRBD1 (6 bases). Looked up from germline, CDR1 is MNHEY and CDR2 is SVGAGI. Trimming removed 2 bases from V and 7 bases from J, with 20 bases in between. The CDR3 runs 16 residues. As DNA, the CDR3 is TGTGCCAGCAGTTACCGTTCGGGGGGCGCAGATGGTGGCTACACCTTC. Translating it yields CASSYRSGGADGGYTF.

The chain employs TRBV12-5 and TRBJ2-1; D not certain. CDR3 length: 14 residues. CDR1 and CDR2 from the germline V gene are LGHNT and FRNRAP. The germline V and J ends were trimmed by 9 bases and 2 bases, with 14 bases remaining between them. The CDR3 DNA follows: TGTGCTAGCCCGGCAGTCGATACCTACAATGAGCAGTTCTTC. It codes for CASPAVDTYNEQFF.

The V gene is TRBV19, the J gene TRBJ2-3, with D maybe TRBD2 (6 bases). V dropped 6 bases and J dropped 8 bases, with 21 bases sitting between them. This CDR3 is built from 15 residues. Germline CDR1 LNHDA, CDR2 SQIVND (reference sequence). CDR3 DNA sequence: TGTGCCAGTAGAAGGAGGGACGGTTTGTCTGTTACGCAGTATTTT. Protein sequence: CASRRRDGLSVTQYF.

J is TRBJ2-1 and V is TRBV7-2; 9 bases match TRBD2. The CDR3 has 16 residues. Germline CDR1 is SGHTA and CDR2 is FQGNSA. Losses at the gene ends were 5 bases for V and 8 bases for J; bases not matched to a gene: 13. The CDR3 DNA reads TGTGCCAGCAGCCCATTAGCGGGAGCCCTTCACGATGAGCAGTTCTTC. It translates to CASSPLAGALHDEQFF.

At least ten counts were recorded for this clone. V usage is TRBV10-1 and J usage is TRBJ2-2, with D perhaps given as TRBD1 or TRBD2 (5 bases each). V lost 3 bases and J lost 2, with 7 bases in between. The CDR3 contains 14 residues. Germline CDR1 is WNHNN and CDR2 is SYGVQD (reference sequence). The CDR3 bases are TGCGCCAGCAGTGACAGGGACAACACCGGGGAGCTGTTTTTT. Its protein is CASSDRDNTGELFF.

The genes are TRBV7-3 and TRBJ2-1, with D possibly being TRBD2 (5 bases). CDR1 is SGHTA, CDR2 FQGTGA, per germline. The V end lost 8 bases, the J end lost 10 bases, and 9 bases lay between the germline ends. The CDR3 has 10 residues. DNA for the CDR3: TGTGCCAGCCTCCGGAGGGAGCAGTTCTTC. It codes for CASLRREQFF.

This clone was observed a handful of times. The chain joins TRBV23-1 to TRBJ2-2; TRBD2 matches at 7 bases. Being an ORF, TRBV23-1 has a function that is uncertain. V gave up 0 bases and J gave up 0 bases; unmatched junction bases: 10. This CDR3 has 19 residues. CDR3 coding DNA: TGCGCCAGCAGTCAATCAAGTAGGGAGGGATTCGCGAACACCGGGGAGCTGTTTTTT. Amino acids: CASSQSSREGFANTGELFF.

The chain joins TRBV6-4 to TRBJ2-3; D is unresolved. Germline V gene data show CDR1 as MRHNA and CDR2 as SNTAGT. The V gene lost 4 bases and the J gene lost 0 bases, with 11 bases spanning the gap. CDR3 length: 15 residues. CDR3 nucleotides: TGTGCCAGCAGTGCCATCCGAGGCAGCACAGATACGCAGTATTTT. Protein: CASSAIRGSTDTQYF.

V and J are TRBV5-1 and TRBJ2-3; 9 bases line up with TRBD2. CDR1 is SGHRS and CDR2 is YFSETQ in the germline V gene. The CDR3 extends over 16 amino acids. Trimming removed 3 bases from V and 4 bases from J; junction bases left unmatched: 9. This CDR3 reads CASSSRSGSIADTQYF. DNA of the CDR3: TGCGCCAGCAGCTCACGTAGCGGGAGTATTGCAGATACGCAGTATTTT.

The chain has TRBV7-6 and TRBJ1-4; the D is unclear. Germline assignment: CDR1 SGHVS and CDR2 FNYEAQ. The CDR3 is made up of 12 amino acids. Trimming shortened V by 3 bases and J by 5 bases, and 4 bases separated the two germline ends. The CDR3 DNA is TGTGCCAGCAGCTTTCTAAATGAAAAACTGTTTTTT. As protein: CASSFLNEKLFF.

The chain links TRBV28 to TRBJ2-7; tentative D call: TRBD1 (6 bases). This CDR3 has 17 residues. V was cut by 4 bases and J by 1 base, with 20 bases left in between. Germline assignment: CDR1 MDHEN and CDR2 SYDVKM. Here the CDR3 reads CASSSTGFGDMSYEQYF. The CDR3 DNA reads TGTGCCAGCAGTTCTACAGGGTTCGGGGACATGTCCTACGAGCAGTACTTC.

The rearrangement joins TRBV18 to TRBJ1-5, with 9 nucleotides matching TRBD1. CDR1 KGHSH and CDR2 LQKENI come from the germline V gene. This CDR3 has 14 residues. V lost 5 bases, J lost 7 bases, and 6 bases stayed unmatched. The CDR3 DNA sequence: TGTGCCAGCTCAACACAGGGGGCTGACCAGCCCCAGCATTTT. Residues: CASSTQGADQPQHF.

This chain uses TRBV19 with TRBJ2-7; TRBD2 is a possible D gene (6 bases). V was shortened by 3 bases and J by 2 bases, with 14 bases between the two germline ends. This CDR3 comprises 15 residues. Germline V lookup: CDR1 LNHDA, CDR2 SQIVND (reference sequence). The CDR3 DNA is TGTGCCAGTAGTATTGGCGGGGAAGGTCCCTACGAGCAGTACTTC. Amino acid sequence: CASSIGGEGPYEQYF. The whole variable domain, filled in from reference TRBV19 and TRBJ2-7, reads DGGITQSPKYLFRKEGQNVTLSCEQNLNHDAMYWYRQDPGQGLRLIYYSQIVNDFQKGDIAEGYSVSREKKESFPLTVTSAQKNPTAFYLCASSIGGEGPYEQYFGPGTRLTVT.

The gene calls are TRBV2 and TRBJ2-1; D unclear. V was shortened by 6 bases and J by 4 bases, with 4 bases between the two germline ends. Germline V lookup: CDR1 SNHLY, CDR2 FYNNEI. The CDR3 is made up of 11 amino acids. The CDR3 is CASRDYNEQFF. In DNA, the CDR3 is TGTGCCAGCAGGGATTACAATGAGCAGTTCTTC.